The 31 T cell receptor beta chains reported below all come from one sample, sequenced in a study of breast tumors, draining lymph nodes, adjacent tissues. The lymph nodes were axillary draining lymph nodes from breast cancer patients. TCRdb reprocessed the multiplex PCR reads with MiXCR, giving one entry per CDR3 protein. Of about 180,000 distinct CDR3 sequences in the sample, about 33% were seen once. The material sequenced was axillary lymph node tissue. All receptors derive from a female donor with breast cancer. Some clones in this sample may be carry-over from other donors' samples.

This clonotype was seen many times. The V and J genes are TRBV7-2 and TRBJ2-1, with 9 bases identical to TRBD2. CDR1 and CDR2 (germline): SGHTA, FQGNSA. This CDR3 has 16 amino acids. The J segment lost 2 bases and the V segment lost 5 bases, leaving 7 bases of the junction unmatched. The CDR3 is CASSPRLAATYNEQFF. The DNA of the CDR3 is TGTGCCAGCAGCCCCAGACTAGCGGCAACCTACAATGAGCAGTTCTTC.

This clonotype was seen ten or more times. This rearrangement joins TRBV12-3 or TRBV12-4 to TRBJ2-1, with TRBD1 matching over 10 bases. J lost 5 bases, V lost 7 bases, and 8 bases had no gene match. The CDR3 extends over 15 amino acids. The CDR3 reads CASTLAGQGHNEQFF. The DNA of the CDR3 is TGTGCCAGCACCCTTGCGGGACAGGGGCACAATGAGCAGTTCTTC.

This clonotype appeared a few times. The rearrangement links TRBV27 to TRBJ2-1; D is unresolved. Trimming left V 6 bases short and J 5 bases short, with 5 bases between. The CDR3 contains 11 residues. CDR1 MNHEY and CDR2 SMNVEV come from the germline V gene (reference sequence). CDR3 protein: CASRWNNEQFF. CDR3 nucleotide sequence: TGTGCCAGCAGGTGGAACAATGAGCAGTTCTTC.

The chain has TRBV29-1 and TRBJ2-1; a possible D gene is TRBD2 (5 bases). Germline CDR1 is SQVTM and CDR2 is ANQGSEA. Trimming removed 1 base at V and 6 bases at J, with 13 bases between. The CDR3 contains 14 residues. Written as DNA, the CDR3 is TGCAGCGTTGAAGTAGCGTCTGACCTCAATGAGCAGTTCTTC. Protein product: CSVEVASDLNEQFF.

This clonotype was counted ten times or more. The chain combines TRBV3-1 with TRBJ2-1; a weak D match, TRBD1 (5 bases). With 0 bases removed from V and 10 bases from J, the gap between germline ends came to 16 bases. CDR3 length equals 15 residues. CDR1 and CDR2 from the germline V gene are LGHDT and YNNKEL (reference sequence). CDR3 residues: CASSQEWQGGREQFF. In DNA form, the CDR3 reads TGTGCCAGCAGCCAAGAATGGCAGGGTGGTCGGGAGCAGTTCTTC.

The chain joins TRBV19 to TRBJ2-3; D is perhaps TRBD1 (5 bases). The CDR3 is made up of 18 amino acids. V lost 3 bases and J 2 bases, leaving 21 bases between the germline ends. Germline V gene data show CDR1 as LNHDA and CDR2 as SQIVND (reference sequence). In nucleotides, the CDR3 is TGTGCCAGTAGTATTGTTTGGGGCTACGAGCAGTACACAGATACGCAGTATTTT. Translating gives CASSIVWGYEQYTDTQYF.

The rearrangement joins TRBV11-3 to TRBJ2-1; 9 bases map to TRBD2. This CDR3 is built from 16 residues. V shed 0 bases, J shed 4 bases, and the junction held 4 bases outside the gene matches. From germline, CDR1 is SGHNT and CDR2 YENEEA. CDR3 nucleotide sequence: TGTGCCAGCAGCTTAGAAGGAACTAGCGGGTACAATGAGCAGTTCTTC. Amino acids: CASSLEGTSGYNEQFF.

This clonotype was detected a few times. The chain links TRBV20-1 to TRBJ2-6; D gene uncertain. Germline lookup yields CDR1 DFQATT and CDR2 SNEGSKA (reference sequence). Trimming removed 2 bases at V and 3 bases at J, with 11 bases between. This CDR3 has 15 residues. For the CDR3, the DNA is TGCAGTGCTAGAACAGCCGGCATTGGGGCCAACGTCCTGACTTTC. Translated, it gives CSARTAGIGANVLTF.

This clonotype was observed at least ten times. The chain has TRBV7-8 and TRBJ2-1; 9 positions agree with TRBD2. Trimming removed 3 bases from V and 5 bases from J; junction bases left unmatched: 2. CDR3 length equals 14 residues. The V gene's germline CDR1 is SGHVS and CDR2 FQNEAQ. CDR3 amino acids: CASSFSGGHNEQFF. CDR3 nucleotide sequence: TGTGCCAGCAGCTTTAGCGGGGGTCACAATGAGCAGTTCTTC.

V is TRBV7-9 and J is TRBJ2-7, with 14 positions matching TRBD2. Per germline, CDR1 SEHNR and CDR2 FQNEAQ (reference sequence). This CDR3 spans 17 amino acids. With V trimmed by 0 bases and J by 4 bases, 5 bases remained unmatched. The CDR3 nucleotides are TGTGCCAGCAGCTTAGCCACCGGGACTAGCGGGGGTTACGAGCAGTACTTC. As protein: CASSLATGTSGGYEQYF.

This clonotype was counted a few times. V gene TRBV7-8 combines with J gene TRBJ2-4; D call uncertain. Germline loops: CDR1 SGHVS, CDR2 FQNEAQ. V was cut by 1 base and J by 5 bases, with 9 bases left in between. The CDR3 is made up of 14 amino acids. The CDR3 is CASSLVSAENIQYF. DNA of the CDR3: TGTGCCAGCAGCTTAGTTTCCGCGGAAAACATTCAGTACTTC.

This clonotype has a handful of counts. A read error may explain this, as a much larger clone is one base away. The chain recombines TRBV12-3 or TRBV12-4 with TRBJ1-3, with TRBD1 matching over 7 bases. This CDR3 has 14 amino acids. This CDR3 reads CASSTTGFGSTIYF. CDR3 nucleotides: TGTGCCAGCAGTACGACAGGGTTTGGAAGCACCATATATTTT.

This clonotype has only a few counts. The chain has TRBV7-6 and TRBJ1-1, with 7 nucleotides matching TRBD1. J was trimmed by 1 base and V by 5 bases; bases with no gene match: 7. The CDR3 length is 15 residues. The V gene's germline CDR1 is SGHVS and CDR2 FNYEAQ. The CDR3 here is CASSHGQETNTEAFF. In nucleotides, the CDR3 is TGTGCCAGCAGCCATGGACAGGAGACGAACACTGAAGCTTTCTTT.

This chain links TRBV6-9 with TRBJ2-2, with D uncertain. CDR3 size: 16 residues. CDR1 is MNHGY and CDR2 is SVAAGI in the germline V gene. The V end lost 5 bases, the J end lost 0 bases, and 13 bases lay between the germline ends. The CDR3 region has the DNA TGTGCCAGCAGTCAGGCCAGCCATTCGAACACCGGGGAGCTGTTTTTT. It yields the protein CASSQASHSNTGELFF.

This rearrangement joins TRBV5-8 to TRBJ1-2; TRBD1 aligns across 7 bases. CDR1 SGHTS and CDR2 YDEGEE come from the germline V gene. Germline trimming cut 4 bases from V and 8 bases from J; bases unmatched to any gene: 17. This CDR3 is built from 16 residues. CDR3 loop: CASSERRDSFSNGYTF. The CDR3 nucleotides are TGTGCCAGCAGCGAGCGACGGGACAGCTTCTCGAACGGCTACACCTTC.

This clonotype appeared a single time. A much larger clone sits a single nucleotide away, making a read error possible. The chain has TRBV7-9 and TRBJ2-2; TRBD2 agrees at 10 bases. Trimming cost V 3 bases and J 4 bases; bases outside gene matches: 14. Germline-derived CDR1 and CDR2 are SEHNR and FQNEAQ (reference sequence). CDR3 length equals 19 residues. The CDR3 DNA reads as TGTGCCAGCAGCTTCCCGCTAGCGGGAGCGATAATGAGCACCGGGGAGCTGTTTTTT. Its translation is CASSFPLAGAIMSTGELFF.

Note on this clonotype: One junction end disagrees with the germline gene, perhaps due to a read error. Here the CDR3 DNA reads TGTGTCAGCAGCCAACAAAATAGCAATCAGCCCCAGCATTTT. It translates to CVSSQQNSNQPQHF. The chain employs TRBV16 and TRBJ1-5; D call uncertain. The CDR3 length is 14 residues. Germline V gene data show CDR1 as KGHSY and CDR2 as FQNENV.

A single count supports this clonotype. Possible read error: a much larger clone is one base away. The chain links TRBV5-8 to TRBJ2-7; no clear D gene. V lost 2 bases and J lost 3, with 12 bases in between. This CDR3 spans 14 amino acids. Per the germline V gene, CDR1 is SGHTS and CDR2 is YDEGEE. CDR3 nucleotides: TGTGCCAGCAGCTTAAAATTTGAGGTCTACGAGCAGTACTTC. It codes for CASSLKFEVYEQYF.

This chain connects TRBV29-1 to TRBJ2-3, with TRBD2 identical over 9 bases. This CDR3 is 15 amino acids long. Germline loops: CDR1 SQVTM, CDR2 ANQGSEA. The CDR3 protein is CQQRLPGLAADTQYF. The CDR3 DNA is TGCCAGCAGCGGCTTCCGGGACTAGCAGCAGATACGCAGTATTTT.

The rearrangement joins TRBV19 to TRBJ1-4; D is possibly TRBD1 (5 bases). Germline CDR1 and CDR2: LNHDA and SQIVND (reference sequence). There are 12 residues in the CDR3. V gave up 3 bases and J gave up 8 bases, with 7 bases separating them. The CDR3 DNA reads TGTGCCAGTAGTATTGGGGGGGAAAAACTGTTTTTT. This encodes CASSIGGEKLFF.

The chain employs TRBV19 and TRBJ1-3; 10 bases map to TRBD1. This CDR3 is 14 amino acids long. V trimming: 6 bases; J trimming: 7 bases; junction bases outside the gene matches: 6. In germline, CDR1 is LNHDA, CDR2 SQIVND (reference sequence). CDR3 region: CASRKGTGANTIYF. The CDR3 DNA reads TGTGCCAGTAGAAAAGGGACAGGGGCCAACACCATATATTTT.

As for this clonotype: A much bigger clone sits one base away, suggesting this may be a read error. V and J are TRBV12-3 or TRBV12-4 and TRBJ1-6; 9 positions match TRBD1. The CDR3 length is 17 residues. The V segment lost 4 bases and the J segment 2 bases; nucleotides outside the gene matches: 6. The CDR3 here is CASSSGTGGAYNSPLHF. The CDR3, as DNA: TGTGCCAGCAGTTCGGGCACAGGGGGCGCCTATAATTCACCCCTCCACTTT.

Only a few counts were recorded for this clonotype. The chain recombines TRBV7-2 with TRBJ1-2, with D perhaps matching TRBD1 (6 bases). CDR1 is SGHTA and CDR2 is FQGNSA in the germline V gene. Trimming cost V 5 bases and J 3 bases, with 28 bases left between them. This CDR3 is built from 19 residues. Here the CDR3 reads CASSLRGRQALTGHYGYTF. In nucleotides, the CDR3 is TGTGCCAGCAGCCTAAGGGGGAGGCAGGCCCTAACCGGGCACTATGGCTACACCTTC. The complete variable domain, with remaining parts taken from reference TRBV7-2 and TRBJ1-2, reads GAGVSQSPSNKVTEKGKDVELRCDPISGHTALYWYRQSLGQGLEFLIYFQGNSAPDKSGLPSDRFSAERTGGSVSTLTIQRTQQEDSAVYLCASSLRGRQALTGHYGYTFGSGTRLTVV.

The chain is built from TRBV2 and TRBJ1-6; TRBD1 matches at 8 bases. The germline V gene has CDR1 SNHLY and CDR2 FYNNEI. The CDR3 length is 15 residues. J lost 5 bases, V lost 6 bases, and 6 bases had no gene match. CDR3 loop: CASRRTGPNNSPLHF. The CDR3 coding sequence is TGTGCCAGCAGACGGACAGGGCCCAATAATTCACCCCTCCACTTT.

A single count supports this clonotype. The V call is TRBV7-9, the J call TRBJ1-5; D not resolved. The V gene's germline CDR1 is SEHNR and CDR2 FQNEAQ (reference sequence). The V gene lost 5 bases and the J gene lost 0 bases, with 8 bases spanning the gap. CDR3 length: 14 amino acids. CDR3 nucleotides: TGTGCCAGCAGCCGACGAAATAGCAATCAGCCCCAGCATTTT. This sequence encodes CASSRRNSNQPQHF. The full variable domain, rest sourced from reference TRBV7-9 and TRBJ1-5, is DTGVSQNPRHKITKRGQNVTFRCDPISEHNRLYWYRQTLGQGPEFLTYFQNEAQLEKSRLLSDRFSAERPKGSFSTLEIQRTEQGDSAMYLCASSRRNSNQPQHFGDGTRLSIL.

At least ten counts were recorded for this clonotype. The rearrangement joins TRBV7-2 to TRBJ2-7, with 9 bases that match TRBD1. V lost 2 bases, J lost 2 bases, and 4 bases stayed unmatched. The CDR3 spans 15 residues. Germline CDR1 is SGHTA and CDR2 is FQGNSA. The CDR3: CASSLRQGDPYEQYF. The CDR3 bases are TGTGCCAGCAGCTTAAGACAGGGGGACCCCTACGAGCAGTACTTC.

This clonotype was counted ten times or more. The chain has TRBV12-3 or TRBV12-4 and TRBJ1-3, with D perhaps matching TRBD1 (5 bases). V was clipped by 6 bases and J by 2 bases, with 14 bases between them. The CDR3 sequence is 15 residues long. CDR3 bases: TGTGCCAGCAGGCACGCCCGGGGCCCTGGAAACACCATATATTTT. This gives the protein CASRHARGPGNTIYF.

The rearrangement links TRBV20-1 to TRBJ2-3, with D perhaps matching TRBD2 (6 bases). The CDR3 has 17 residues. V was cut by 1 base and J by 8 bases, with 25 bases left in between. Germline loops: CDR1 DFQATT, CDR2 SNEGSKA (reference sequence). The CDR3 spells CSARVLAAGRDGGTQYF. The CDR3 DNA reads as TGCAGTGCTAGAGTCTTGGCGGCGGGACGGGATGGCGGTACGCAGTATTTT.

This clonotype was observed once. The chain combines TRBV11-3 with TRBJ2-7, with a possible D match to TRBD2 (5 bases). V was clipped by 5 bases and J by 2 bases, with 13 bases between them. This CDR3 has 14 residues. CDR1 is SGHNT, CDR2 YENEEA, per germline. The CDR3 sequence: CASSLAPGTYEQYF. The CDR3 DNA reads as TGTGCCAGCAGCCTAGCTCCCGGGACCTACGAGCAGTACTTC.

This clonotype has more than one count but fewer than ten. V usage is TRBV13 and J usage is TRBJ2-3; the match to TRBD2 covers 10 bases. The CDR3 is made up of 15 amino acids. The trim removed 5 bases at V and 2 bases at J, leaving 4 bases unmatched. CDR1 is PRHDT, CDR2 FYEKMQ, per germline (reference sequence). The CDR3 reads CASSATSGYTDTQYF. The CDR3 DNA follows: TGTGCCAGCAGCGCGACTAGCGGGTACACAGATACGCAGTATTTT.

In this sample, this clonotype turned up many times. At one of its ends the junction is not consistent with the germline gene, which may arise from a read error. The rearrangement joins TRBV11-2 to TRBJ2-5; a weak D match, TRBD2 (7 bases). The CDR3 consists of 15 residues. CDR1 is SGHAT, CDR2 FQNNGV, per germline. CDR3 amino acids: CASIQGPGGQEAQYF. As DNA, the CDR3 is TGTGCCAGCATCCAGGGACCGGGGGGACAAGAGGCCCAGTACTTC.